The source of this T cell receptor beta chain is a study of T cell responses to AZD1222 COVID-19 vaccine. In the study overall: Pooled together were second doses at about 4 or about 12 weeks. Findings and caveats of the study: Sampling that yielded the repertoires occurred only after the peak T cell response.

A word on this clone: Its antigen is unidentified.

Data came from immunoSEQ multiplex PCR; TCRdb stores just in-frame clones and leaves some out. Counted here are about 110,000 clones, approximately 84% occurring once; the ten biggest clones make up approximately 7.5%. The CDR3 consists of 15 residues. Trimming took off 0 bases at V and 4 bases at J, with 12 bases between the two ends. The gene calls are TRBV23-1 and TRBJ1-2, with TRBD1 as a possible D gene (6 bases). TRBV23-1 is flagged as an ORF with uncertain function. The specimen was peripheral blood, collected on day 0 of AZD1222 vaccination. The receptor comes from an adult in good health. CDR3 loop: CASSQSGGAGYGYTF. The DNA for the CDR3 is TGCGCCAGCAGTCAATCGGGGGGCGCGGGCTATGGCTACACCTTC.